The 4 T cell receptor beta chains in this list originate from one sample, sequenced in a study of cytomegalovirus exposure and HLA in healthy donors. Primers included in the PCR were 60 Vbeta and 13 Jbeta primers. Generated by immunoSEQ multiplex PCR, the TCRdb table keeps only in-frame clones and is missing some. The repertoire holds approximately 160,000 clones, with 81% as singletons. Sequencing input: PBMCs. The receptor set was obtained from a man aged 50 or older in good health and CMV-seropositive.

The chain couples TRBV7-8 to TRBJ2-2; the match to TRBD1 covers 8 bases. CDR3 length: 19 amino acids. J lost 8 bases, V lost 5 bases, and 22 bases had no gene match. Germline CDR1 is SGHVS and CDR2 is FQNEAQ. CDR3 nucleotides: TGTGCCAGCAGCGGGAGGACAGGGAAAATAGGGACTGATAGAGGGGAGCTGTTTTTT. Protein: CASSGRTGKIGTDRGELFF.

The rearrangement uses TRBV7-2 and TRBJ2-7; 10 positions agree with TRBD2. The CDR3 extends over 15 amino acids. Looked up from germline, CDR1 is SGHTA and CDR2 is FQGNSA. Losses at the gene ends were 5 bases for V and 7 bases for J; bases not matched to a gene: 11. CDR3 residues: CASSPSFSGRGEQYF. In nucleotides, the CDR3 is TGTGCCAGCAGCCCTTCCTTCAGCGGGAGGGGTGAGCAGTACTTC. The entire variable domain, with the rest obtained from reference TRBV7-2 and TRBJ2-7, is as follows: GAGVSQSPSNKVTEKGKDVELRCDPISGHTALYWYRQSLGQGLEFLIYFQGNSAPDKSGLPSDRFSAERTGGSVSTLTIQRTQQEDSAVYLCASSPSFSGRGEQYFGPGTRLTVT.

This clone was observed a handful of times. This sequence joins TRBV6-4 and TRBJ1-2; TRBD1 matches 7 bases. V was clipped by 6 bases and J by 0 bases; unmatched bases: 7. This CDR3 spans 15 amino acids. The V gene's germline CDR1 is MRHNA and CDR2 SNTAGT. The CDR3 DNA sequence: TGTGCCAGCAGAATTGGGACAGAGGCTAACTATGGCTACACCTTC. The encoded protein is CASRIGTEANYGYTF.

The gene calls are TRBV30 and TRBJ1-1; 9 bases agree with TRBD1. In germline, CDR1 is GTSNPN, CDR2 SVGIG (reference sequence). The ends lost 0 bases at V and 4 bases at J; junction bases unmatched: 6. The CDR3 loop spans 15 amino acids. The CDR3 protein is CAWSVRDRVSTEAFF. CDR3 in DNA: TGTGCCTGGAGTGTCCGGGACAGGGTCTCCACTGAAGCTTTCTTT.